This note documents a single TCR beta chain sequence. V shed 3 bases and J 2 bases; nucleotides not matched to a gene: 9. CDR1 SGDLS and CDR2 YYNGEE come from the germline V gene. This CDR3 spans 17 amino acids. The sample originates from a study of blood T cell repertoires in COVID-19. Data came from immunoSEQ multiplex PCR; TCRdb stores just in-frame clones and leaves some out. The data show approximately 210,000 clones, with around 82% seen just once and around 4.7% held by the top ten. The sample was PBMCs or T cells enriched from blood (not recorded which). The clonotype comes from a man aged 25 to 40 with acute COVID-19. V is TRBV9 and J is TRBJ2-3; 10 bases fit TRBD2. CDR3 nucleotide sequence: TGTGCCAGCAGCGCGCCTAAGACTAGCGGGCTCACAGATACGCAGTATTTT. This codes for CASSAPKTSGLTDTQYF. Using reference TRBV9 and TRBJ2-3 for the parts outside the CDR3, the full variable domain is DSGVTQTPKHLITATGQRVTLRCSPRSGDLSVYWYQQSLDQGLQFLIQYYNGEERAKGNILERFSAQQFPDLHSELNLSSLELGDSALYFCASSAPKTSGLTDTQYFGPGTRLTVL.